The entry below describes one T cell receptor (beta chain). Its antigen is currently unknown. The record originates from a study of a mutant IDH1 vaccine in newly diagnosed glioma. Overall study: In weeks 1, 3, 5, 7, 11, 15, 19 and 23, patients were vaccinated. Patients under treatment included about 60% males and 37.5% females and had a mean age of approximately 43 years. Patients began vaccination 4-6 weeks after radiotherapy alone, or with temozolomide cycles. Study-wide results and limits: Altogether, almost 95% of patients exhibited vaccine-induced immune responses.

Produced via immunoSEQ multiplex PCR; TCRdb's table is partial and in-frame only. Of 70,000 to 90,000 clones in the sample, about 91% were seen once. Indicated time point: week 5, during vaccination. Vaccination used 300 ug of mutant IDH1 20-mer peptide per dose, with topical imiquimod. This CDR3 spans 16 amino acids. Deletions cut 5 bases from V and 0 bases from J, with 14 bases between. The germline V gene encodes CDR1 MDHEN and CDR2 SYDVKM. This clonotype originated in a woman aged 45-65 years with glioma. The chain recombines TRBV28 with TRBJ1-3, with D possibly being TRBD1 (5 bases). This specimen consisted of PBMCs, obtained from a glioma patient whose treatment included an IDH1 peptide vaccine. CDR3 bases: TGTGCCAGCAGTATCAATACAGGCGGCTCTGGAAACACCATATATTTT. Amino acids: CASSINTGGSGNTIYF.